This TCR beta chain is from a study of graft-versus-host responses after intestinal transplantation. About the research overall: Transplant recipients had multivisceral, liver-intestinal, or isolated intestinal grafts. Each patient got anti-thymocyte globulin induction, then tacrolimus and steroids for roughly 3 years. Notes on the study in general: Analysis identified GvH clones in recipient marrow, with some appearing first in ileum or blood.

The CDR3 spans 14 residues. The V gene's germline CDR1 is MDHEN and CDR2 SYDVKM. Germline trimming cut 4 bases from V and 5 bases from J; bases unmatched to any gene: 2. This table comes from immunoSEQ multiplex PCR, and its TCRdb copy is limited to in-frame clones, with some not included. The sample shows about 90,000 clones, over 80% of them seen only once. As regards this clone: Antigen: not known.

V is TRBV28 and J is TRBJ2-3; TRBD1 matches 11 bases. This TCR derives from a human donor who received an intestinal transplant. This specimen consisted of unstimulated CD8+ T cells sorted from spleen or lymph node cells, obtained before intestinal transplant. CDR3 DNA: TGTGCCAGCAGTTGGACAGGGGGCATAGATACGCAGTATTTT. Amino acid sequence: CASSWTGGIDTQYF.